This note documents a single T cell receptor (beta chain) sequence. The sample belongs to a study of cytomegalovirus exposure and HLA in healthy donors. Using immunoSEQ multiplex PCR, the repertoire was profiled, and TCRdb retains in-frame clones only, with some absent. The sample lists about 160,000 clones, roughly 96% occurring once. The CDR3 is made up of 14 amino acids. Germline V gene lookup returns CDR1 SGDLS and CDR2 YYNGEE. V dropped 0 bases and J dropped 12; count of bases not matched to a gene: 6. The TCR sequence derives from a woman aged 18-30 years in good health and CMV-seronegative. The sample was PBMCs. The chain employs TRBV9 and TRBJ1-6; 7 bases line up with TRBD1. DNA of the CDR3: TGTGCCAGCAGCGTAGGGACAGACAGGGAACCCCTCCACTTT. Encoded protein: CASSVGTDREPLHF.